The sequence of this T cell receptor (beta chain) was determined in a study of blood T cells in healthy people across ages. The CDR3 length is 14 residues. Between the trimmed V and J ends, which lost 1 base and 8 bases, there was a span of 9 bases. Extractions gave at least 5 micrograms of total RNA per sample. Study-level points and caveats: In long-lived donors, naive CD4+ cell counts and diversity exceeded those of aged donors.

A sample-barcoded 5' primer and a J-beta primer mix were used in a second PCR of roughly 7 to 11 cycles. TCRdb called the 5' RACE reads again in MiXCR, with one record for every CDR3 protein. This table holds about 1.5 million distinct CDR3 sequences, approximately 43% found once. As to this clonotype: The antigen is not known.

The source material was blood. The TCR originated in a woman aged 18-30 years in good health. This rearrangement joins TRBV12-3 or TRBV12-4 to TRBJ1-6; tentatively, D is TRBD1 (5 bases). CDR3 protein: CASSLGGVHSPLHF. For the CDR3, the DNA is TGTGCCAGCAGTTTAGGGGGGGTCCATTCACCCCTCCACTTT.